This is a list of T cell receptor beta chains from one sample in a study of blood T cell repertoires in COVID-19. Clones were sequenced by immunoSEQ multiplex PCR, and TCRdb holds only the in-frame ones, with some missing. The sample lists under 200,000 clones, around three quarters occurring once. Input material: peripheral blood. These receptors all come from a man in his 70s with active or convalescent COVID-19. Each CDR3 is given with its conserved first and last residue. D genes are given only for firm matches. A clone size is listed for some rows: how often the clone was seen (once, few, many), or a class if it is expanded.

CDR3aa: CASSLRQTGELFF
CDR3nt: TGCGCCAGCAGCTTGCGCCAGACCGGGGAGCTGTTTTTT
v_gene: TRBV5-1
d_gene: -
j_gene: TRBJ2-2
abundance: -

CDR3aa: CAWSGTGYGYTF
CDR3nt: TGTGCCTGGAGTGGCACAGGCTATGGCTACACCTTC
v_gene: TRBV30
d_gene: -
j_gene: TRBJ1-2
abundance: -

CDR3aa: CASSSGQRETQYF
CDR3nt: TGCGCCAGCAGCTCCGGACAACGGGAGACCCAGTACTTC
v_gene: TRBV5-1
d_gene: -
j_gene: TRBJ2-5
abundance: -

CDR3aa: CASSHLSNQPQHF
CDR3nt: TGTGCCAGCAGTCACTTAAGCAATCAGCCCCAGCATTTT
v_gene: TRBV6-2/TRBV6-3
d_gene: -
j_gene: TRBJ1-5
abundance: -

CDR3aa: CASSLGHRQGGHGYTF
CDR3nt: TGTGCCAGCAGCTTAGGGCACCGACAGGGAGGCCATGGCTACACCTTC
v_gene: TRBV11-2
d_gene: TRBD1
j_gene: TRBJ1-2
abundance: -

CDR3aa: CAGKAGGYPNEQFF
CDR3nt: TGTGCCGGGAAAGCGGGAGGGTATCCCAATGAGCAGTTCTTC
v_gene: TRBV30
d_gene: TRBD2
j_gene: TRBJ2-1
abundance: once

CDR3aa: CASSQGLAGGQETQYF
CDR3nt: TGTGCCAGCAGCCAGGGACTAGCGGGAGGCCAAGAGACCCAGTACTTC
v_gene: TRBV3-1/TRBV3-2
d_gene: TRBD2
j_gene: TRBJ2-5
abundance: -

CDR3aa: CASSSSFGGGQETQYF
CDR3nt: TGTGCCAGCAGCTCAAGTTTCGGGGGGGGCCAAGAGACCCAGTACTTC
v_gene: TRBV7-2
d_gene: TRBD2
j_gene: TRBJ2-5
abundance: -

CDR3aa: CASSPKWDDRGGCEAFF
CDR3nt: TGTGCCAGCAGCCCGAAGTGGGACGACAGGGGCGGTTGTGAAGCTTTCTTT
v_gene: TRBV7-3
d_gene: TRBD1
j_gene: TRBJ1-1
abundance: -

CDR3aa: CASSSSGRRVGNSNQPQHF
CDR3nt: TGTGCCAGCAGTTCATCGGGCCGTCGGGTCGGGAATAGCAATCAGCCCCAGCATTTT
v_gene: TRBV11-2
d_gene: -
j_gene: TRBJ1-5
abundance: -

CDR3aa: CASSLFASPRELFF
CDR3nt: TGTGCCAGCAGTTTGTTCGCGAGCCCAAGGGAGCTGTTTTTT
v_gene: TRBV27
d_gene: -
j_gene: TRBJ2-2
abundance: -

CDR3aa: CASKQQGGEKLFF
CDR3nt: TGTGCCAGCAAACAACAGGGTGGCGAAAAACTGTTTTTT
v_gene: TRBV6-5
d_gene: -
j_gene: TRBJ1-4
abundance: -

CDR3aa: CAINPDGTVYGYTF
CDR3nt: TGTGCCATCAACCCCGACGGGACAGTCTATGGCTACACCTTC
v_gene: TRBV10-3
d_gene: TRBD1
j_gene: TRBJ1-2
abundance: -

CDR3aa: CSVEGSGRTDTQYF
CDR3nt: TGCAGCGTCGAGGGAAGCGGTCGCACAGATACGCAGTATTTT
v_gene: TRBV29-1
d_gene: -
j_gene: TRBJ2-3
abundance: -

CDR3aa: CASSPLPGQENYGYTF
CDR3nt: TGTGCCAGCTCTCCTCTACCGGGACAGGAGAACTATGGCTACACCTTC
v_gene: TRBV18
d_gene: TRBD1
j_gene: TRBJ1-2
abundance: -

CDR3aa: CASSLPNSVMNTEAFF
CDR3nt: TGTGCCAGCAGCCTCCCCAACTCGGTCATGAACACTGAAGCTTTCTTT
v_gene: TRBV28
d_gene: -
j_gene: TRBJ1-1
abundance: once

CDR3aa: CAWSTEPVGHYNSPLHF
CDR3nt: TGTGCCTGGAGTACAGAACCCGTGGGGCATTATAATTCACCCCTCCACTTT
v_gene: TRBV30
d_gene: -
j_gene: TRBJ1-6
abundance: -

CDR3aa: CASRPTSAGELFF
CDR3nt: TGTGCCAGTAGACCCACTAGTGCCGGGGAGCTGTTTTTT
v_gene: TRBV19
d_gene: -
j_gene: TRBJ2-2
abundance: -

CDR3aa: CASSPGGYIQYF
CDR3nt: TGTGCCAGCAGCCCAGGTGGATACATTCAGTACTTC
v_gene: TRBV7-2
d_gene: -
j_gene: TRBJ2-4
abundance: -

CDR3aa: CASSLGGTRQETQYF
CDR3nt: TGTGCCAGCAGCTTAGGTGGGACTAGACAAGAGACCCAGTACTTC
v_gene: TRBV7-6
d_gene: TRBD2
j_gene: TRBJ2-5
abundance: -

CDR3aa: CASSQDQDRGWNSPLHF
CDR3nt: TGCGCCAGCAGCCAAGACCAGGACAGGGGGTGGAATTCACCCCTCCACTTT
v_gene: TRBV4-3
d_gene: TRBD1
j_gene: TRBJ1-6
abundance: -

CDR3aa: CASSLGLAGDTDTQYF
CDR3nt: TGTGCCAGCAGCTTAGGACTAGCGGGGGACACAGATACGCAGTATTTT
v_gene: TRBV11-2
d_gene: TRBD2
j_gene: TRBJ2-3
abundance: -

CDR3aa: CASSLEGGTVETQYF
CDR3nt: TGTGCCAGCAGCTTAGAGGGAGGGACTGTAGAGACCCAGTACTTC
v_gene: TRBV11-3
d_gene: TRBD2
j_gene: TRBJ2-5
abundance: once

CDR3aa: CASRRNQSNYNSPLHF
CDR3nt: TGTGCCAGCAGGAGGAACCAGTCGAACTATAATTCACCCCTCCACTTT
v_gene: TRBV21-1
d_gene: -
j_gene: TRBJ1-6
abundance: -

CDR3aa: CASSLSGGFNTGELFF
CDR3nt: TGTGCCAGCAGCTTGAGCGGGGGATTTAACACCGGGGAGCTGTTTTTT
v_gene: TRBV7-3
d_gene: TRBD2
j_gene: TRBJ2-2
abundance: -

CDR3aa: CASSKEAHSGELFF
CDR3nt: TGTGCCAGCAGCAAAGAGGCTCACTCCGGGGAGCTGTTTTTT
v_gene: TRBV7-2
d_gene: -
j_gene: TRBJ2-2
abundance: -

CDR3aa: CTSSQAPDRVFLSYEQYF
CDR3nt: TGCACCAGCAGCCAAGCCCCTGACAGGGTGTTTTTGTCCTACGAGCAGTACTTC
v_gene: TRBV1
d_gene: -
j_gene: TRBJ2-7
abundance: -

CDR3aa: CASLDPAGYGYTF
CDR3nt: TGTGCCAGCTTAGACCCCGCGGGGTATGGCTACACCTTC
v_gene: TRBV6-5
d_gene: -
j_gene: TRBJ1-2
abundance: few

CDR3aa: CASSPTGSNQPQHF
CDR3nt: TGTGCCAGCAGCCCGACAGGGAGCAATCAGCCCCAGCATTTT
v_gene: TRBV25-1
d_gene: TRBD1
j_gene: TRBJ1-5
abundance: -

CDR3aa: CASTPTGAADTQYF
CDR3nt: TGTGCCAGCACCCCTACAGGGGCGGCGGATACGCAGTATTTT
v_gene: TRBV3-1/TRBV3-2
d_gene: TRBD1
j_gene: TRBJ2-3
abundance: -

CDR3aa: CASSQALGTVYGYTF
CDR3nt: TGCGCCAGCAGCCAAGCCCTCGGGACAGTCTATGGCTACACCTTC
v_gene: TRBV4-1
d_gene: TRBD1
j_gene: TRBJ1-2
abundance: -

CDR3aa: CSAGVGGNQPQHF
CDR3nt: TGCAGCGCCGGGGTCGGGGGGAATCAGCCCCAGCATTTT
v_gene: TRBV29-1
d_gene: -
j_gene: TRBJ1-5
abundance: once

CDR3aa: CASSFTGGQPQHF
CDR3nt: TGCGCCAGCAGCTTTACAGGGGGCCAGCCCCAGCATTTT
v_gene: TRBV5-1
d_gene: TRBD1
j_gene: TRBJ1-5
abundance: -

CDR3aa: CAGQGADGYTF
CDR3nt: TGTGCCGGCCAGGGGGCGGATGGCTACACCTTC
v_gene: TRBV30
d_gene: TRBD1
j_gene: TRBJ1-2
abundance: -

CDR3aa: CASSHGAGAGTEAFF
CDR3nt: TGCGCCAGCAGCCACGGCGCGGGGGCCGGAACTGAAGCTTTCTTT
v_gene: TRBV4-1
d_gene: -
j_gene: TRBJ1-1
abundance: -

CDR3aa: CASSLRWAGDTYEQYF
CDR3nt: TGTGCCAGCAGCTTACGGTGGGCGGGGGACACCTACGAGCAGTACTTC
v_gene: TRBV13
d_gene: -
j_gene: TRBJ2-7
abundance: -

CDR3aa: CASVEGAVSYNEQFF
CDR3nt: TGTGCCAGCGTTGAGGGAGCGGTATCCTACAATGAGCAGTTCTTC
v_gene: TRBV6-5
d_gene: -
j_gene: TRBJ2-1
abundance: -

CDR3aa: CSVRTGGTQYF
CDR3nt: TGCAGCGTGAGAACAGGGGGCACGCAGTATTTT
v_gene: TRBV29-1
d_gene: TRBD1
j_gene: TRBJ2-3
abundance: few

CDR3aa: CASNPAESYEQYF
CDR3nt: TGTGCCAGCAACCCAGCGGAGTCCTACGAGCAGTACTTC
v_gene: TRBV2
d_gene: -
j_gene: TRBJ2-7
abundance: -

CDR3aa: CASSLGAELLSYTEAFF
CDR3nt: TGCGCCAGCAGCTTGGGGGCAGAACTGTTGTCTTACACTGAAGCTTTCTTT
v_gene: TRBV5-1
d_gene: -
j_gene: TRBJ1-1
abundance: -